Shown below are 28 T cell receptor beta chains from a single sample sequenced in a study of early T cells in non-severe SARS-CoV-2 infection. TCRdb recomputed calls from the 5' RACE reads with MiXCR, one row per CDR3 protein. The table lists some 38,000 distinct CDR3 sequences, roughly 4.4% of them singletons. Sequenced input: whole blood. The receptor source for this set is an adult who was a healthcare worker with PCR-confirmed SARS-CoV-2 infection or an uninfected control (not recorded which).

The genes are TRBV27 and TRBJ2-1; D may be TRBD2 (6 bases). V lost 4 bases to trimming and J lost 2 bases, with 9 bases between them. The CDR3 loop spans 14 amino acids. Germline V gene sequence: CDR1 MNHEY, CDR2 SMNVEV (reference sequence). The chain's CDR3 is CASSSEGPYNEQFF. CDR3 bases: TGTGCCAGCAGTTCGGAGGGGCCCTACAATGAGCAGTTCTTC.

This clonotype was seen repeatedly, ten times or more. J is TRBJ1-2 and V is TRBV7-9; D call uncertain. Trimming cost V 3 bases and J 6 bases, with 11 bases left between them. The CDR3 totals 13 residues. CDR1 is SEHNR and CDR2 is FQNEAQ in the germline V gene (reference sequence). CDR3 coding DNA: TGTGCCAGCAGCTTGCTCTTTTCCCATGGCTACACCTTC. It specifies CASSLLFSHGYTF.

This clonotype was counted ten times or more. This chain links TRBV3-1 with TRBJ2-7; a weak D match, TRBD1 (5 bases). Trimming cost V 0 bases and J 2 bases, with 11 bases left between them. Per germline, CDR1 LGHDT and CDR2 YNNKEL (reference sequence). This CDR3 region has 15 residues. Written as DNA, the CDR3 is TGTGCCAGCAGCCAAGAGACAGCAATGGCCTACGAGCAGTACTTC. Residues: CASSQETAMAYEQYF.

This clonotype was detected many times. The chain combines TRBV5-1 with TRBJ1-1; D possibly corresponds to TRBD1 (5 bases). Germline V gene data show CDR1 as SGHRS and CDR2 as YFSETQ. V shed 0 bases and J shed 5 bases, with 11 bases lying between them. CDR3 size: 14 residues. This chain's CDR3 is CASSLASGGTEAFF. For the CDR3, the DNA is TGCGCCAGCAGCTTGGCTTCTGGGGGGACTGAAGCTTTCTTT.

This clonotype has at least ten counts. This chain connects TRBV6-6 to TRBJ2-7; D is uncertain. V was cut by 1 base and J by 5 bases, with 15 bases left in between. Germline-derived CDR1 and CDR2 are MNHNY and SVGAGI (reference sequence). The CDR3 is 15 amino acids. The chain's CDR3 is CASSYLVSLLDEQYF. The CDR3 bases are TGTGCCAGCAGTTACTTAGTTTCCCTCCTCGACGAGCAGTACTTC.

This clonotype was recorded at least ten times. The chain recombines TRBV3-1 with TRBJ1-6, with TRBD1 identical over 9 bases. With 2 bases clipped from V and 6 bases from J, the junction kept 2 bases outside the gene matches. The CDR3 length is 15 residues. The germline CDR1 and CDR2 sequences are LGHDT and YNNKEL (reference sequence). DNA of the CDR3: TGTGCCAGCAGCCAACTGGACAGGGGTAATTCACCCCTCCACTTT. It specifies CASSQLDRGNSPLHF.

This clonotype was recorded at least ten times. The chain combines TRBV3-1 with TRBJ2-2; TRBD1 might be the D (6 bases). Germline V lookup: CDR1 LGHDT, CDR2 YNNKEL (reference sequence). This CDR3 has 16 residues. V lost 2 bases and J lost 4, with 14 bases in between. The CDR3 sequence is CASSQTRTASTGELFF. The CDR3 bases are TGTGCCAGCAGCCAAACCCGGACAGCCAGCACCGGGGAGCTGTTTTTT.

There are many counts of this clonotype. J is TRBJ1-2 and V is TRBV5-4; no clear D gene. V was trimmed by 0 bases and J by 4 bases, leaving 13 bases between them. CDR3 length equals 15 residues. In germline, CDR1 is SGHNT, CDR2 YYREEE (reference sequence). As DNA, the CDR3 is TGTGCCAGCAGCTTGGACGGTAGGGCGTCCTATGGCTACACCTTC. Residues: CASSLDGRASYGYTF. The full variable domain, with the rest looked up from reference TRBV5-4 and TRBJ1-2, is ETGVTQSPTHLIKTRGQQVTLRCSSQSGHNTVSWYQQALGQGPQFIFQYYREEENGRGNFPPRFSGLQFPNYSSELNVNALELDDSALYLCASSLDGRASYGYTFGSGTRLTVV.

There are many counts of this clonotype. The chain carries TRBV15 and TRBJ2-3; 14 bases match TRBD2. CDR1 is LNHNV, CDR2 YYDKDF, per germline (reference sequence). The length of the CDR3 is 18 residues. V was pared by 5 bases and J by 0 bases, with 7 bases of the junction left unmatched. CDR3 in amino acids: CATSRGTSGGSSTDTQYF. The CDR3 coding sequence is TGTGCCACCAGCCGGGGGACTAGCGGGGGCTCTAGCACAGATACGCAGTATTTT.

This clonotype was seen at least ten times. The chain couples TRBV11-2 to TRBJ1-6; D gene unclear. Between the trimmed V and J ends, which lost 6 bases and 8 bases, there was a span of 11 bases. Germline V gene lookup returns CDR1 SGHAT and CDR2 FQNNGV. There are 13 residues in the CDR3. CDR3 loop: CASSPYGDSPLHF. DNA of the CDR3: TGTGCCAGCAGTCCTTACGGGGATTCACCCCTCCACTTT.

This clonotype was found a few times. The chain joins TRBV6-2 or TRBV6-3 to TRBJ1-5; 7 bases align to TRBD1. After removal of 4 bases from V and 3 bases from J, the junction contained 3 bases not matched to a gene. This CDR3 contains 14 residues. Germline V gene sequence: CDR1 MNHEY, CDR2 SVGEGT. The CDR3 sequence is CASSSTGINQPQHF. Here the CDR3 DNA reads TGTGCCAGCAGTTCGACAGGGATCAATCAGCCCCAGCATTTT.

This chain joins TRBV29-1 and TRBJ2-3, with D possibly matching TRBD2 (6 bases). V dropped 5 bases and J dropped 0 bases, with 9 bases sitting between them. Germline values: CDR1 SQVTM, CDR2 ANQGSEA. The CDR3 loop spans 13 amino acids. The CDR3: CSVPAGSTDTQYF. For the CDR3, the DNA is TGCAGCGTTCCCGCGGGGAGCACAGATACGCAGTATTTT.

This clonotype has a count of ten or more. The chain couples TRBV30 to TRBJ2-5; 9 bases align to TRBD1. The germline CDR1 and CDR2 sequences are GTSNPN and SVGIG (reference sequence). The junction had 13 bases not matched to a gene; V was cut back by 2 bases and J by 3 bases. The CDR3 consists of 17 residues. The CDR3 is CAWSPKLPGQGKETQYF. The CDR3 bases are TGTGCCTGGAGTCCAAAACTGCCGGGACAGGGAAAAGAGACCCAGTACTTC.

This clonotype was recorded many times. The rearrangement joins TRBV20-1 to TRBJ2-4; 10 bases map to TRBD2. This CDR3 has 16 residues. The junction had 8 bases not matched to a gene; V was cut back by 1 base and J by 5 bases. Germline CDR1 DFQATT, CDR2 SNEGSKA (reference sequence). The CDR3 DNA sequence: TGCAGTGCTAGAGCCAGCGGGGGGGCCGGGGAAAACATTCAGTACTTC. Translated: CSARASGGAGENIQYF.

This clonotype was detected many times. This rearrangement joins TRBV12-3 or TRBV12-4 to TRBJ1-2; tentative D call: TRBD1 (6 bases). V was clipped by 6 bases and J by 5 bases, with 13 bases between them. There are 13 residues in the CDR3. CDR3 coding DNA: TGTGCCAGCAGCCTCCAACAGGGATATGGCTACACCTTC. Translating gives CASSLQQGYGYTF.

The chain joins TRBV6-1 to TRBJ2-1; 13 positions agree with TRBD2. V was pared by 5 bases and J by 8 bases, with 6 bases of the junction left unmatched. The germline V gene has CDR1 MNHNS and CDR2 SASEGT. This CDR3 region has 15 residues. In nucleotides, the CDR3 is TGTGCCAGCAGTTCGACTAGCGGGGGGTTCTATGAGCAGTTCTTC. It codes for CASSSTSGGFYEQFF.

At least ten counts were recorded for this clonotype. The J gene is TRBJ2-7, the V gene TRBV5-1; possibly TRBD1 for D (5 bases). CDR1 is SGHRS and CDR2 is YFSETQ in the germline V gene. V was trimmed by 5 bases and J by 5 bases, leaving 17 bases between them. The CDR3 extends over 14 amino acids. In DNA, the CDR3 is TGCGCCAGCAGGGCCCGACAGTCCCTTGACGAGCAGTACTTC. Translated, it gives CASRARQSLDEQYF.

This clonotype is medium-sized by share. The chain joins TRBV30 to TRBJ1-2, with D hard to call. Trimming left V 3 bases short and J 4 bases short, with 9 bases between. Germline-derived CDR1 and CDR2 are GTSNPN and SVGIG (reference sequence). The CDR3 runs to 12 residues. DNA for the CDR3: TGTGCCTGGAGGGGTGGAGGCTATGGCTACACCTTC. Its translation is CAWRGGGYGYTF.

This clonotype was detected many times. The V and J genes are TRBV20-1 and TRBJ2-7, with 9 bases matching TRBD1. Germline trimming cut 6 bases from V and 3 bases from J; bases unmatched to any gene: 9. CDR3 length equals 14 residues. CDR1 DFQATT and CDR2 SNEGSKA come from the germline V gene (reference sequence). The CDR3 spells CSAQGRDRVYEQYF. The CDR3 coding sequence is TGCAGTGCCCAAGGACGGGACAGGGTCTACGAGCAGTACTTC.

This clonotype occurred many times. CDR3 sequence: CASSQQGQPHGYTF. CDR3 sequence (DNA): TGTGCCAGCTCACAACAGGGACAGCCCCATGGCTACACCTTC. The chain is built from TRBV18 and TRBJ1-2; 7 nucleotides agree with TRBD1. Per the germline V gene, CDR1 is KGHSH and CDR2 is LQKENI. Trimming cost V 4 bases and J 6 bases; bases outside gene matches: 8. The CDR3 totals 14 residues.

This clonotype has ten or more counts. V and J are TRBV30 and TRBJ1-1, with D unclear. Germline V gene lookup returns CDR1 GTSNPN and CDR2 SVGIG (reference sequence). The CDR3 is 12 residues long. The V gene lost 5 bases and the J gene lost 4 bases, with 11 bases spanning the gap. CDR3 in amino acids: CAWGLGTTEAFF. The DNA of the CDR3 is TGTGCCTGGGGACTCGGAACCACTGAAGCTTTCTTT.

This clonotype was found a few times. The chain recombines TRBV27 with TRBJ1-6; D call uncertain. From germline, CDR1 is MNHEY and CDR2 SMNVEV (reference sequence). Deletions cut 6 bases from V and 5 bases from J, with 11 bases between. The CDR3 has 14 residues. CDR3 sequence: CASSRRGNNSPLHF. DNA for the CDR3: TGTGCCAGCAGCCGGAGAGGGAATAATTCACCCCTCCACTTT.

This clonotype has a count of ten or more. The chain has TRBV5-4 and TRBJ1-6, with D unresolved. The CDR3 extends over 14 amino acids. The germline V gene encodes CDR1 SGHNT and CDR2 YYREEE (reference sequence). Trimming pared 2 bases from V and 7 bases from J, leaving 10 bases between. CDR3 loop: CASSFQSRNSPLHF. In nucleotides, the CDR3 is TGTGCCAGCAGCTTCCAATCAAGGAATTCACCCCTCCACTTT.

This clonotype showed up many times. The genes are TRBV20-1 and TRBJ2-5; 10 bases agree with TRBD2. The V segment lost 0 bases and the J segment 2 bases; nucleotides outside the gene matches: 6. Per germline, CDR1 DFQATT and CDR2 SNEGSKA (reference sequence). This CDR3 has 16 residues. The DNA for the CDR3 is TGCAGTGCTAGAGATCCACAGCGGGGGGGACAAGAGACCCAGTACTTC. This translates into CSARDPQRGGQETQYF.

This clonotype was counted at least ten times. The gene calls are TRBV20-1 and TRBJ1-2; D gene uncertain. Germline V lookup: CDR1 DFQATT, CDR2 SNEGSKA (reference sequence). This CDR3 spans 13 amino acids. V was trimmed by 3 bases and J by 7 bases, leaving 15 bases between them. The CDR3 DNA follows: TGCAGTGCTAGTCCGGGTCCCAAGGCTGGCTACACCTTC. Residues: CSASPGPKAGYTF.

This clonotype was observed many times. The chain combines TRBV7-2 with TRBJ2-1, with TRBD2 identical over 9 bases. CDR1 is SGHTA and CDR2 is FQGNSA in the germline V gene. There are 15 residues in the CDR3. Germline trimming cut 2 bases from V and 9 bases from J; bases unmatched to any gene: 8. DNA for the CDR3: TGTGCCAGCAGCTTAAGGGTAGCGGGGGTTGTTGAGCAGTTCTTC. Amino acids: CASSLRVAGVVEQFF.

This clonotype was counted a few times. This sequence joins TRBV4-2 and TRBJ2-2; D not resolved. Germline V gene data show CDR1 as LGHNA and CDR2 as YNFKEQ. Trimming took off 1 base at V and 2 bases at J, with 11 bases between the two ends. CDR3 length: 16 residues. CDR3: CASSQAKDFNTGELFF. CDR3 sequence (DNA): TGTGCCAGCAGCCAAGCAAAAGACTTTAACACCGGGGAGCTGTTTTTT.

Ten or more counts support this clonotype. The CDR3 coding sequence is TGTGCCAGCAGAAGAAGTGGGACAGGGGGCTACGAGCAGTACTTC. Its translation is CASRRSGTGGYEQYF. The rearrangement joins TRBV27 to TRBJ2-7; 11 bases are a match to TRBD1. The germline gives CDR1 MNHEY, CDR2 SMNVEV (reference sequence). The CDR3 loop spans 15 amino acids. Trimming took 6 bases from V and 3 from J; bases not matched to a gene: 7.